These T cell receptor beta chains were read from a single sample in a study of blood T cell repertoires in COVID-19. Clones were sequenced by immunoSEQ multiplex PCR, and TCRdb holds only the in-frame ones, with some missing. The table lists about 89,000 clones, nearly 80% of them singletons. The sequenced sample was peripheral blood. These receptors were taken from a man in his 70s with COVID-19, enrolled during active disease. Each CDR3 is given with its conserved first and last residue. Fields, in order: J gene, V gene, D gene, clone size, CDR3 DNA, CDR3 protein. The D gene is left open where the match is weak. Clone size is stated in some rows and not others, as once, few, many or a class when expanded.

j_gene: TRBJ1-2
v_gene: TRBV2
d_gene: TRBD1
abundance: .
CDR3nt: TGTGCCAGCAGTCCTACTTCGGGACAGGGGGCTGGCTACACCTTC
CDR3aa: CASSPTSGQGAGYTF

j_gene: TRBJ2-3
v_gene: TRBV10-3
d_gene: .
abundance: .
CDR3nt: TGTGCCATCAGTGAACAGGGTGGCACAGATACGCAGTATTTT
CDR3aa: CAISEQGGTDTQYF

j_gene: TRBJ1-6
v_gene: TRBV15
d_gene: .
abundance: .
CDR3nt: TGTGCCACCAGCAGAACTGATAATTCACCCCTCCACTTT
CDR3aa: CATSRTDNSPLHF

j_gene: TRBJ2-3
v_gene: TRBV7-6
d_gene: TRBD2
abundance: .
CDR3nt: TGTGCCAGCAGCCCCTATGGCGGGGGTTCCACAGATACGCAGTATTTT
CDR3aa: CASSPYGGGSTDTQYF

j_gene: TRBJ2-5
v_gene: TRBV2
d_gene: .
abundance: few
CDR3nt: TGTGCCAGCGGGAGGGAGACCCAGTACTTC
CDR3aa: CASGRETQYF

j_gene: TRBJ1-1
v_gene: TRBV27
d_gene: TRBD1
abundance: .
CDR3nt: TGTGCCAGCCTACCAGGGGGCCGGGACACTGAAGCTTTCTTT
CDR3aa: CASLPGGRDTEAFF

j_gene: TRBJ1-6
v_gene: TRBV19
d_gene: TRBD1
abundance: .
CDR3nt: TGTGCCAGTAGTATGGGGACAGGTCGGTCCTATAATTCACCCCTCCACTTT
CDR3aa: CASSMGTGRSYNSPLHF

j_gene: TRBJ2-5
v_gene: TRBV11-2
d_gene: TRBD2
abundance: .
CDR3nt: TGTGCCAGCAGCTTAACTCTAGCGGGATTTGAGACCCAGTACTTC
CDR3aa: CASSLTLAGFETQYF

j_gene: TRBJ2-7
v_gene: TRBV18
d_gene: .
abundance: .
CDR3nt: TGTGCCAGCTCACCGGGACTTCTTTCCTACGAGCAGTACTTC
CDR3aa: CASSPGLLSYEQYF

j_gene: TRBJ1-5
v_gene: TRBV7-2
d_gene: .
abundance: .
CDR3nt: TGTGCCAGCAGCTTAGACGATCTCGGAGGCAATCAGCCCCAGCATTTT
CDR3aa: CASSLDDLGGNQPQHF

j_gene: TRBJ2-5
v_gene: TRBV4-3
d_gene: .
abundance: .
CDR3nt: TGCGCCAGCAGCCAAGACAGGCGCGAGACCCAGTACTTC
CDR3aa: CASSQDRRETQYF

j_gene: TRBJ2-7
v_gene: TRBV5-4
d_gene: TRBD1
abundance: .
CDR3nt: TGTGCCAACAGCCACGGGACAGGGGCGGGCGAGCAGTACTTC
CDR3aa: CANSHGTGAGEQYF

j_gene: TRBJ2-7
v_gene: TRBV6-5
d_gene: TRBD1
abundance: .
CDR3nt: TGTGCCAGCAAGAGTAGGACAGGGGGCATCGAGCAGTACTTC
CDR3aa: CASKSRTGGIEQYF

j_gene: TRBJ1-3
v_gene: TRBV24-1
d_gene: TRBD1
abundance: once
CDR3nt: TGTGCCACCAGTGATTTGGAAAGGACAGGATCTGGAAACACCATATATTTT
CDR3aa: CATSDLERTGSGNTIYF

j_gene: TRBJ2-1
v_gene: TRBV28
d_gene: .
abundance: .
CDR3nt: TGTGCCAGCAGTTTTCTTCGGGACTCCTACAATGAGCAGTTCTTC
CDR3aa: CASSFLRDSYNEQFF

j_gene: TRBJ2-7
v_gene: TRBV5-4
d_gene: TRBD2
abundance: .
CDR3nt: TGTGCCAGCAGCTGGGGACTAGCTGGAACCGTAGGGGAGCAGTACTTC
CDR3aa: CASSWGLAGTVGEQYF

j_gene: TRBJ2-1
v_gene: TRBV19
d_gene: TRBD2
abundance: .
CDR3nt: TGTGCCAGTAGTATGAAGCGGGAGGGCCTGAATGAGCAGTTCTTC
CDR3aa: CASSMKREGLNEQFF

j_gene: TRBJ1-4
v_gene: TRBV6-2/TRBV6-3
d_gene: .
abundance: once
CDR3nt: TGTGCCAGCAGCCCGGTGGGGGGGCCGGGCGAAAAACTGTTTTTT
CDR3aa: CASSPVGGPGEKLFF

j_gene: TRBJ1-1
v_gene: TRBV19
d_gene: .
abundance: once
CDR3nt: TGTGCCAGTAGTACAACCGCCAGGGACACTGAAGCTTTCTTT
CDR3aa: CASSTTARDTEAFF

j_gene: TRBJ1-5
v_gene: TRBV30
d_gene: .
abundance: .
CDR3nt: TGTGCCTGGAGGTACCCCGGGGGGGGAGGTGGTCAGCCCCAGCATTTT
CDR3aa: CAWRYPGGGGGQPQHF

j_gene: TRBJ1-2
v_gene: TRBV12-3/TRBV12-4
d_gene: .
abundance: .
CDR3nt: TGTGCCAGCAGGGGGGCAGGGACCTATGGCTACACCTTC
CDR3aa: CASRGAGTYGYTF

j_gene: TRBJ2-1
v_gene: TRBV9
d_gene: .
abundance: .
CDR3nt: TGTGCCAGCAGCGTAGGGCTAGCAGATTACAATGAGCAGTTCTTC
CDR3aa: CASSVGLADYNEQFF

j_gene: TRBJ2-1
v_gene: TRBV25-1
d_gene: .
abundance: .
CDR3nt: TGTGCCAGCAGTGAACAGGATGGGCCATACAATGAGCAGTTCTTC
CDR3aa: CASSEQDGPYNEQFF

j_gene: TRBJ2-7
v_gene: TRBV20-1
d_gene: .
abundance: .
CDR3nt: TGCAGTGCCAGTCCGGACCAACAAGAGGGTGAGCAGTACTTC
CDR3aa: CSASPDQQEGEQYF

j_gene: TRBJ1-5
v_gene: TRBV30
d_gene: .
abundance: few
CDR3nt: TGTGCCTGGAGTGTGGTCACAGGCCCTTCGGATCAGCCCCAGCATTTT
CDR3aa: CAWSVVTGPSDQPQHF

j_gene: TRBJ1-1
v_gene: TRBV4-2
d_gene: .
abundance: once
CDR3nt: TGTGCCAGCAGCCAAGATCCCACAGGGCGCACTGAAGCTTTCTTT
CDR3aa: CASSQDPTGRTEAFF

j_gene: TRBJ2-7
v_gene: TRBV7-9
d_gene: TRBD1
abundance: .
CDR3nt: TGTGCCAGCAGCCCCGACAGGGCGCGGTACGAGCAGTACTTC
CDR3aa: CASSPDRARYEQYF

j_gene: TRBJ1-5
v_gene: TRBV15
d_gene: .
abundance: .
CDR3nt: TGTGCCACCAGCAGAGGTCAGGGAAGCAATCAGCCCCAGCATTTT
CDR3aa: CATSRGQGSNQPQHF

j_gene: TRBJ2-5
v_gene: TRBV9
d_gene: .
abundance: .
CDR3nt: TGTGCCAGCAGCGTAGGGGCCTTCCCGTCCGAAGAGACCCAGTACTTC
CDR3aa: CASSVGAFPSEETQYF

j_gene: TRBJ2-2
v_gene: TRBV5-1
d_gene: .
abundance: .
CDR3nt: TGCGCCAGCAGCGAGGGGGATCGAAACACCGGGGAGCTGTTTTTT
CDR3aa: CASSEGDRNTGELFF

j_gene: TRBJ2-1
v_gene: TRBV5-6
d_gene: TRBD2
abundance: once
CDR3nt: TGTGCCAGCAGCTTTCCTAGCGGCGGGCAGTTCTTC
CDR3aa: CASSFPSGGQFF

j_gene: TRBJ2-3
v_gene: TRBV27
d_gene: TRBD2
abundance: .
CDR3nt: TGTGCCAGCAGTTTATTGAGCGGGACTAGCACAGATACGCAGTATTTT
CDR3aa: CASSLLSGTSTDTQYF

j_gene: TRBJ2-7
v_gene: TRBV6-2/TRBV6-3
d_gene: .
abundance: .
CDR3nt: TGTGCCAGCAGTTACGGAAGCGGAAGAGGGTACGAGCAGTACTTC
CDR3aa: CASSYGSGRGYEQYF

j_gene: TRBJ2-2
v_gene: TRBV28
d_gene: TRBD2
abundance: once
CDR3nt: TGTGCCAGCAGAAGACTAGCCTTGGCTACCGGGGAGCTGTTTTTT
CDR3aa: CASRRLALATGELFF

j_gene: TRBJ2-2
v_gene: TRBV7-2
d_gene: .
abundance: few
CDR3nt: TGTGCCAGCAGCCCCCCTAGGACCGGGGAGCTGTTTTTT
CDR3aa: CASSPPRTGELFF

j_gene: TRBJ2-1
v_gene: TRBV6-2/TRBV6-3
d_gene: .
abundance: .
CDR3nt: TGTGCCAGCAGTAAACTGAATGAGCAGTTCTTC
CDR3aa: CASSKLNEQFF

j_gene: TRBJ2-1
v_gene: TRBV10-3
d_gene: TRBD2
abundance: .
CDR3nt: TGTGCCATCACCCAAGCGGGACCGTACAATGAGCAGTTCTTC
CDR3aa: CAITQAGPYNEQFF

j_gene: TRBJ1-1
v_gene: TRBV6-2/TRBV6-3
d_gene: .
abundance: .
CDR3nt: TGTGCCAGCAGTTACTCACGGGAGCGGGGGACTGAAGCTTTCTTT
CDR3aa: CASSYSRERGTEAFF

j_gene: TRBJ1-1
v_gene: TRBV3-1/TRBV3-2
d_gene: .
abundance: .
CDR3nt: TGTGCCAGCAGCCAAGCAAGCCGGCGGGAAGCTTTCTTT
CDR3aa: CASSQASRREAFF

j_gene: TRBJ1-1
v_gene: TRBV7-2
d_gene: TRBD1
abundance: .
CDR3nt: TGTGCCAGCAGCTTACAGGGGGCCCAAGACGCTTTCTTT
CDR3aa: CASSLQGAQDAFF

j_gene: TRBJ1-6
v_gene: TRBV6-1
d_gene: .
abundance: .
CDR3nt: TGTGCCAGCAGGGCTACAGGGCTAAATTCACCCCTCCACTTT
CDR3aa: CASRATGLNSPLHF

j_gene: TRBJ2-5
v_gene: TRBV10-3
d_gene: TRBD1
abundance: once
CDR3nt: TGTGCCATCAGTGACCCCTGGCAGGGGGCATCGGAGACCCAGTACTTC
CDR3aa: CAISDPWQGASETQYF

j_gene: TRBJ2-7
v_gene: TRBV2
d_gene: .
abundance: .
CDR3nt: TGTGCCAGCAGTGAAGAACGGGGTCTTGGGCAGTACTTC
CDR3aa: CASSEERGLGQYF

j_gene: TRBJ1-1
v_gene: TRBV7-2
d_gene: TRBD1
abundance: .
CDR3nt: TGTGCCAGCAGCTTAACGGCAGGGGGGTATGCTGAAGCTTTCTTT
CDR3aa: CASSLTAGGYAEAFF

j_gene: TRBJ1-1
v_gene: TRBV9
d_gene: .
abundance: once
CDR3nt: TGTGCCAGCAGCGTAGATGTAAACACTGAAGCTTTCTTT
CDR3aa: CASSVDVNTEAFF